These 5 T cell receptor beta chains were sequenced from one sample in a study of T cell repertoires in cytomegalovirus infection. MiXCR was run by TCRdb on the reads, yielding one entry per CDR3 protein. Here the sample spans about 450,000 distinct CDR3 sequences, roughly a third being singletons. The specimen sequenced was PBMCs. The receptors shown here come from a human donor in good health (CMV status not recorded). Some clones in this sample may be carry-over from other donors' samples.

V and J are TRBV9 and TRBJ2-7, with D perhaps TRBD2 (6 bases). Germline CDR1 SGDLS, CDR2 YYNGEE. This CDR3 comprises 14 residues. The V end was cut by 3 bases, the J end by 4 bases, with 14 bases between. CDR3: CASSGGPRGYEQYF. The DNA of the CDR3 is TGTGCCAGCAGCGGGGGACCGCGGGGTTACGAGCAGTACTTC.

CDR3 DNA: TGCAGCGTTGTCTCCCGGTTTGGCCAAGAGACCCAGTACTTC. Amino acid sequence: CSVVSRFGQETQYF. The chain recombines TRBV29-1 with TRBJ2-5; D remains unclear. There are 14 residues in the CDR3. V was clipped by 4 bases and J by 1 base, with 13 bases between them. CDR1 and CDR2 from the germline V gene are SQVTM and ANQGSEA.

This clonotype was recorded a few times. The V and J genes are TRBV3-1 and TRBJ2-1, with 11 bases matching TRBD2. CDR3 length equals 17 residues. J was trimmed by 0 bases and V by 8 bases; bases with no gene match: 9. Per germline, CDR1 LGHDT and CDR2 YNNKEL (reference sequence). CDR3 DNA sequence: TGTGCCAGCCACGGTTTTACTAGCGGGGGCTCCTACAATGAGCAGTTCTTC. The encoded protein is CASHGFTSGGSYNEQFF.

The chain is built from TRBV20-1 and TRBJ1-1; the D gene is possibly TRBD1 (5 bases). V lost 0 bases to trimming and J lost 1 base, with 12 bases between them. The CDR3 totals 15 residues. Germline CDR1 is DFQATT and CDR2 is SNEGSKA (reference sequence). Written as DNA, the CDR3 is TGCAGTGCTAGAGACCCAGGGCGGGAGAACACTGAAGCTTTCTTT. This encodes CSARDPGRENTEAFF.

At least ten counts were recorded for this clonotype. The V gene is TRBV7-9, the J gene TRBJ1-2; 9 bases fit TRBD1. Germline V CDR1 and CDR2: SEHNR, FQNEAQ (reference sequence). The CDR3 runs to 15 residues. The trim removed 6 bases at V and 6 bases at J, leaving 11 bases unmatched. CDR3 DNA sequence: TGTGCCAGCAGTCAAATACAGGGGGCGCGGAATGGCTACACCTTC. This encodes CASSQIQGARNGYTF.